The 24 T cell receptor beta chains below were found in one sample sequenced in a study of T cell repertoires in cytomegalovirus infection. Each CDR3 protein gets one entry after TCRdb re-called the reads with MiXCR. Of 640,000 or so distinct CDR3 sequences in the sample, about 33% were seen once. These receptors' targets are unknown. Source: cultured PBMCs, taken from culture after CMV antigen stimulation. Receptors were obtained from a human donor in good health (CMV status not recorded). Some clones in this sample may be carry-over from other donors' samples.

The rearrangement links TRBV11-2 to TRBJ2-7; maybe TRBD2 (6 bases). V was clipped by 3 bases and J by 3 bases, with 15 bases between them. This CDR3 comprises 15 residues. CDR1 is SGHAT, CDR2 FQNNGV, per germline. This chain's CDR3 is CASSLRPPGGYEQYF. CDR3 nucleotide sequence: TGTGCCAGCAGCTTGAGGCCTCCCGGGGGCTACGAGCAGTACTTC. Based on the CDR3 plus reference TRBV11-2 and TRBJ2-7, the full variable domain is EAGVAQSPRYKIIEKRQSVAFWCNPISGHATLYWYQQILGQGPKLLIQFQNNGVVDDSQLPKDRFSAERLKGVDSTLKIQPAKLEDSAVYLCASSLRPPGGYEQYFGPGTRLTVT.

This clonotype was counted at least ten times. The chain recombines TRBV7-2 with TRBJ2-5; the D is unclear. Trimming pared 0 bases from V and 7 bases from J, leaving 6 bases between. The CDR3 runs to 12 residues. Germline V gives CDR1 SGHTA, CDR2 FQGNSA. The CDR3 spells CASSLARVTQYF. For the CDR3, the DNA is TGTGCCAGCAGCTTAGCCCGCGTGACCCAGTACTTC.

This clonotype came up many times. This sequence joins TRBV7-2 and TRBJ1-4; D uncertain. Looked up from germline, CDR1 is SGHTA and CDR2 is FQGNSA. V lost 1 base to trimming and J lost 0 bases, with 6 bases between them. The CDR3 runs 15 residues. CDR3 loop: CASSLGGTTNEKLFF. CDR3 coding DNA: TGTGCCAGCAGCTTAGGAGGGACAACTAATGAAAAACTGTTTTTT. The full variable domain, with the rest looked up from reference TRBV7-2 and TRBJ1-4, is GAGVSQSPSNKVTEKGKDVELRCDPISGHTALYWYRQSLGQGLEFLIYFQGNSAPDKSGLPSDRFSAERTGGSVSTLTIQRTQQEDSAVYLCASSLGGTTNEKLFFGSGTQLSVL.

This clonotype was seen a handful of times. The J gene is TRBJ2-1, the V gene TRBV7-9; D call uncertain. Per germline, CDR1 SEHNR and CDR2 FQNEAQ (reference sequence). The CDR3 is 15 amino acids. With 2 bases removed from V and 10 bases from J, the gap between germline ends came to 18 bases. CDR3 protein: CASSLLAGPLPEQFF. CDR3 in DNA: TGTGCCAGCAGCTTATTAGCCGGGCCCCTACCAGAGCAGTTCTTC.

Only a few counts were recorded for this clonotype. V usage is TRBV6-5 and J usage is TRBJ1-1, with D uncertain. Trimming left V 5 bases short and J 5 bases short, with 12 bases between. Germline V gene sequence: CDR1 MNHEY, CDR2 SVGAGI. This CDR3 comprises 13 residues. The CDR3 DNA is TGTGCCAGCAGTCACCCGACGGGGACTGAAGCTTTCTTT. Its translation is CASSHPTGTEAFF.

The V and J genes are TRBV19 and TRBJ1-4; D uncertain. The CDR3 extends over 13 amino acids. The V and J ends lost 8 bases and 6 bases respectively, with 13 bases between them. The germline V gene encodes CDR1 LNHDA and CDR2 SQIVND (reference sequence). The CDR3 nucleotides are TGTGCCAGTTGTTTCCTGAGAGATGAAAAACTGTTTTTT. As protein: CASCFLRDEKLFF.

V usage is TRBV4-3 and J usage is TRBJ1-2, with 7 bases lining up with TRBD1. Trimming cost V 0 bases and J 5 bases; bases outside gene matches: 12. Germline V gene data show CDR1 as LGHNA and CDR2 as YSLEER. This CDR3 is built from 17 residues. CDR3 protein: CASSQDPELTGRYGYTF. In nucleotides, the CDR3 is TGCGCCAGCAGCCAAGATCCGGAATTGACAGGGAGATATGGCTACACCTTC.

This clonotype came up a few times. The DNA of the CDR3 is TGTGCCAGCAGTTTGGGGACTACTTCGCCCACCGGGGAGCTGTTTTTT. As protein: CASSLGTTSPTGELFF. This sequence joins TRBV12-3 or TRBV12-4 and TRBJ2-2; 7 bases match TRBD2. V was pared by 3 bases and J by 4 bases, with 8 bases of the junction left unmatched. The CDR3 extends over 16 amino acids.

This chain uses TRBV7-6 with TRBJ2-5, with D tentatively TRBD1 or TRBD2 (5 bases each). This CDR3 spans 14 amino acids. V was trimmed by 6 bases and J by 3 bases, leaving 14 bases between them. Germline CDR1 and CDR2: SGHVS and FNYEAQ. This CDR3 reads CASSPGAHKETQYF. For the CDR3, the DNA is TGTGCCAGCAGTCCCGGGGCCCACAAAGAGACCCAGTACTTC.

V and J are TRBV7-8 and TRBJ2-3; 13 bases agree with TRBD2. Germline CDR1 reads SGHVS; CDR2 reads FQNEAQ. V shed 7 bases and J 2 bases; nucleotides not matched to a gene: 6. The CDR3 covers 16 residues. CDR3 nucleotides: TGTGCCAGCAAGAAAGGGACTAGCGGGATCACAGATACGCAGTATTTT. It codes for CASKKGTSGITDTQYF.

The J gene is TRBJ2-3, the V gene TRBV7-9; D is perhaps TRBD1 or TRBD2 (6 bases each). With 6 bases removed from V and 5 bases from J, the gap between germline ends came to 18 bases. The CDR3 spans 15 residues. Germline CDR1 reads SEHNR; CDR2 reads FQNEAQ (reference sequence). In DNA, the CDR3 is TGTGCCAGCAGTCTTCTTAGTGGGGGGCGAGATACGCAGTATTTT. Residues: CASSLLSGGRDTQYF.

The gene calls are TRBV7-8 and TRBJ1-2; D ambiguous. The CDR3 is 14 residues long. Germline V gives CDR1 SGHVS, CDR2 FQNEAQ. Trimming removed 1 base from V and 8 bases from J, with 14 bases in between. Here the CDR3 reads CASSLVDGWSGYTF. The CDR3 nucleotides read TGTGCCAGCAGCTTAGTAGATGGTTGGAGCGGCTACACCTTC.

The chain links TRBV5-1 to TRBJ2-2; D is unclear. Between the trimmed V and J ends, which lost 2 bases and 2 bases, there was a span of 10 bases. Germline V gene sequence: CDR1 SGHRS, CDR2 YFSETQ. The CDR3 runs to 15 residues. For the CDR3, the DNA is TGCGCCAGCAGCTTTGGGCACACTAACACCGGGGAGCTGTTTTTT. This codes for CASSFGHTNTGELFF.

This clonotype was detected a few times. The chain couples TRBV27 to TRBJ1-4; weak D call: TRBD1 (5 bases). Germline V CDR1 and CDR2: MNHEY, SMNVEV (reference sequence). This CDR3 is 16 amino acids long. V was trimmed by 0 bases and J by 8 bases, leaving 16 bases between them. The CDR3 nucleotides are TGTGCCAGCAGTTTATCGGCCGGGGGGTTAGGAGAAAAACTGTTTTTT. Translated: CASSLSAGGLGEKLFF.

The table lists this clonotype with many counts. This chain joins TRBV7-8 and TRBJ2-7; D could derive from TRBD1 or TRBD2 (6 bases each). The CDR3 covers 18 residues. V lost 4 bases to trimming and J lost 4 bases, with 26 bases between them. From germline, CDR1 is SGHVS and CDR2 FQNEAQ. The CDR3 region has the DNA TGTGCCAGCAGCTCGACAGAAAGATGGGACTTAGGGGGGTACGAGCAGTACTTC. Protein product: CASSSTERWDLGGYEQYF.

This clonotype occurred a few times. The V and J genes are TRBV7-2 and TRBJ1-5, with D possibly TRBD1 on 6 matching bases. Trimming stripped 8 bases from V and 9 bases from J, with 23 bases between. The germline gives CDR1 SGHTA, CDR2 FQGNSA. The CDR3 has 15 amino acids. The CDR3 sequence: CASAPDGTSLRPQHF. The CDR3 nucleotides read TGTGCCAGCGCCCCAGACGGGACATCTTTACGGCCCCAGCATTTT. Using reference TRBV7-2 and TRBJ1-5 for the parts outside the CDR3, the full variable domain is GAGVSQSPSNKVTEKGKDVELRCDPISGHTALYWYRQSLGQGLEFLIYFQGNSAPDKSGLPSDRFSAERTGGSVSTLTIQRTQQEDSAVYLCASAPDGTSLRPQHFGDGTRLSIL.

This clonotype has only a few counts. This chain joins TRBV6-1 and TRBJ2-7, with D possibly being TRBD2 (6 bases). This CDR3 spans 11 amino acids. CDR1 and CDR2 (germline): MNHNS, SASEGT. CDR3 in DNA: TGTGCGCGGGACCCTGGATACGAGCAGTACTTC. As protein: CARDPGYEQYF.

The chain combines TRBV2 with TRBJ1-1; no clear D gene. Trimming pared 1 base from V and 4 bases from J, leaving 10 bases between. The CDR3 runs to 14 residues. The germline CDR1 and CDR2 sequences are SNHLY and FYNNEI. The CDR3 loop reads CASSEGLATTEAFF. In DNA, the CDR3 is TGTGCCAGCAGTGAAGGGCTAGCAACCACTGAAGCTTTCTTT. Together with reference TRBV2 and TRBJ1-1, the CDR3 gives the full variable domain: EPEVTQTPSHQVTQMGQEVILRCVPISNHLYFYWYRQILGQKVEFLVSFYNNEISEKSEIFDDQFSVERPDGSNFTLKIRSTKLEDSAMYFCASSEGLATTEAFFGQGTRLTVV.

This clonotype has only a few counts. The chain links TRBV12-3 or TRBV12-4 to TRBJ1-2; D uncertain. CDR3 length: 14 amino acids. Trimming removed 1 base at V and 7 bases at J, with 13 bases between. Here the CDR3 reads CASSLEGETGGYTF. DNA for the CDR3: TGTGCCAGCAGTTTAGAGGGAGAGACGGGTGGCTACACCTTC.

The chain combines TRBV20-1 with TRBJ1-1, with D perhaps matching TRBD1 (6 bases). The CDR3 extends over 13 amino acids. The germline gives CDR1 DFQATT, CDR2 SNEGSKA (reference sequence). Trimming pared 5 bases from V and 1 base from J, leaving 11 bases between. The DNA for the CDR3 is TGCAGTGCTTCCGGGACATGGAACACTGAAGCTTTCTTT. This sequence encodes CSASGTWNTEAFF.

The gene calls are TRBV18 and TRBJ1-1; perhaps TRBD1 as D (6 bases). Trimming took 4 bases from V and 1 from J, leaving 10 bases between them. CDR1 and CDR2 from the germline V gene are KGHSH and LQKENI. The CDR3 length is 14 residues. CDR3 protein: CASSLLGQNTEAFF. The CDR3 bases are TGTGCCAGCTCACTATTGGGACAGAACACTGAAGCTTTCTTT. The whole variable domain, filled in from reference TRBV18 and TRBJ1-1, reads NAGVMQNPRHLVRRRGQEARLRCSPMKGHSHVYWYRQLPEEGLKFMVYLQKENIIDESGMPKERFSAEFPKEGPSILRIQQVVRGDSAAYFCASSLLGQNTEAFFGQGTRLTVV.

The rearrangement uses TRBV4-1 and TRBJ2-3, with 10 bases that match TRBD2. Germline trimming cut 0 bases from V and 1 base from J; bases unmatched to any gene: 4. The CDR3 is 17 residues long. CDR1 is MGHRA, CDR2 YSYEKL, per germline. The CDR3 here is CASSQDGGTSGTDTQYF. The CDR3 region has the DNA TGCGCCAGCAGCCAAGATGGCGGGACTAGCGGCACAGATACGCAGTATTTT.

The rearrangement links TRBV20-1 to TRBJ1-1; TRBD1 is a possible D gene (5 bases). V was pared by 3 bases and J by 3 bases, with 14 bases between. The CDR3 length is 14 residues. Germline V gene sequence: CDR1 DFQATT, CDR2 SNEGSKA (reference sequence). CDR3: CSARVSRGDTEAFF. DNA of the CDR3: TGCAGTGCTAGGGTTTCCCGGGGGGACACTGAAGCTTTCTTT.

The V and J genes are TRBV2 and TRBJ2-3; D perhaps matches TRBD1 (5 bases). The CDR3 extends over 18 amino acids. Germline CDR1 and CDR2: SNHLY and FYNNEI. V shed 2 bases and J shed 4 bases, with 22 bases lying between them. DNA for the CDR3: TGTGCCAGCAGTGAAATTGGGGCGGACATCAGAGGTCCAGATACGCAGTATTTT. It specifies CASSEIGADIRGPDTQYF.